This is a list of T cell receptor beta chains from one sample in a study of T cell responses to AZD1222 COVID-19 vaccine. Profiling relied on immunoSEQ multiplex PCR, and the TCRdb table lists in-frame clones only, not all of them. The sample records some 64,000 clones, 87% being singletons. Sequencing was performed on peripheral blood, taken on day 0 of AZD1222 vaccination. Source of these receptors: an adult in good health. Both conserved end residues are part of each CDR3. The order of the fields is J gene, V gene, D gene, clone size, CDR3 protein, CDR3 DNA. The D gene is left open where the match is weak. Clone size is not always given. Where it is, it says once, few, many or a class for expanded clones.

J gene: TRBJ2-7
V gene: TRBV5-6
D gene: TRBD2
clone size: -
CDR3 protein: CASSSGLAGGPGSYEQYF
CDR3 DNA: TGTGCCAGCAGCTCTGGACTAGCGGGGGGGCCCGGCTCCTACGAGCAGTACTTC

J gene: TRBJ1-1
V gene: TRBV7-3
D gene: -
clone size: once
CDR3 protein: CASSLNTNTEAFF
CDR3 DNA: TGTGCCAGCAGCTTAAATACGAACACTGAAGCTTTCTTT

J gene: TRBJ2-5
V gene: TRBV5-1
D gene: TRBD1
clone size: -
CDR3 protein: CASSLEGQPIQETQYF
CDR3 DNA: TGCGCCAGCAGCTTGGAGGGACAGCCAATTCAAGAGACCCAGTACTTC

J gene: TRBJ1-2
V gene: TRBV9
D gene: -
clone size: -
CDR3 protein: CASSVDPGETYGYTF
CDR3 DNA: TGTGCCAGCAGCGTAGACCCAGGGGAGACTTATGGCTACACCTTC

J gene: TRBJ2-7
V gene: TRBV13
D gene: TRBD1
clone size: once
CDR3 protein: CASGGGQGYEQYF
CDR3 DNA: TGTGCCAGCGGGGGGGGACAGGGATACGAGCAGTACTTC

J gene: TRBJ2-3
V gene: TRBV7-8
D gene: TRBD2
clone size: few
CDR3 protein: CASFAGGVGGTDTQYF
CDR3 DNA: TGTGCCAGCTTCGCCGGGGGGGTCGGGGGCACAGATACGCAGTATTTT

J gene: TRBJ1-1
V gene: TRBV19
D gene: -
clone size: -
CDR3 protein: CASSVVIRSEAFF
CDR3 DNA: TGTGCCAGTAGTGTTGTCATCCGTAGCGAAGCTTTCTTT

J gene: TRBJ2-7
V gene: TRBV29-1
D gene: -
clone size: once
CDR3 protein: CSVEDLAGYEQYF
CDR3 DNA: TGCAGCGTTGAAGATCTTGCGGGCTACGAGCAGTACTTC

J gene: TRBJ2-3
V gene: TRBV4-2
D gene: -
clone size: -
CDR3 protein: CASSPNSEREGTDTQYF
CDR3 DNA: TGTGCCAGCAGCCCTAATTCCGAACGCGAGGGCACAGATACGCAGTATTTT

J gene: TRBJ1-2
V gene: TRBV19
D gene: -
clone size: once
CDR3 protein: CASSIYHGGYTF
CDR3 DNA: TGTGCCAGTAGTATATATCATGGTGGCTACACCTTC

J gene: TRBJ1-2
V gene: TRBV19
D gene: -
clone size: once
CDR3 protein: CASSIAGHYGYTF
CDR3 DNA: TGTGCCAGTAGTATAGCAGGGCACTATGGCTACACCTTC

J gene: TRBJ1-3
V gene: TRBV5-4
D gene: -
clone size: -
CDR3 protein: CASSLAAGNTIYF
CDR3 DNA: TGTGCCAGCAGCTTGGCCGCGGGAAACACCATATATTTT

J gene: TRBJ2-7
V gene: TRBV7-2
D gene: TRBD1
clone size: -
CDR3 protein: CASSHTLDRGREQYF
CDR3 DNA: TGTGCCAGCAGCCATACTTTGGACAGGGGGCGCGAGCAGTACTTC